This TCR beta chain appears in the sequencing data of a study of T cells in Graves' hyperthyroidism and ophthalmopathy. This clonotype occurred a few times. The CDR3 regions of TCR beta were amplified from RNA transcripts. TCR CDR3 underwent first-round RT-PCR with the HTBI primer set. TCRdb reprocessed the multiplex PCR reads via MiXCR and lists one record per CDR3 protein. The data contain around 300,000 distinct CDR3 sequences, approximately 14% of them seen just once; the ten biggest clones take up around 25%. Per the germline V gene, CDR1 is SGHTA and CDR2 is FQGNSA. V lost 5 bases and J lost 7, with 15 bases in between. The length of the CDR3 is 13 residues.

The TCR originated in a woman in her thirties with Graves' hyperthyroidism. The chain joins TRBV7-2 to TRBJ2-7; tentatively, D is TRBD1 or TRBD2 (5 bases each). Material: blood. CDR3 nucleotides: TGTGCCAGCAGCGCCCGCCAGGGCGGGGAGCAGTACTTC. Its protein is CASSARQGGEQYF.